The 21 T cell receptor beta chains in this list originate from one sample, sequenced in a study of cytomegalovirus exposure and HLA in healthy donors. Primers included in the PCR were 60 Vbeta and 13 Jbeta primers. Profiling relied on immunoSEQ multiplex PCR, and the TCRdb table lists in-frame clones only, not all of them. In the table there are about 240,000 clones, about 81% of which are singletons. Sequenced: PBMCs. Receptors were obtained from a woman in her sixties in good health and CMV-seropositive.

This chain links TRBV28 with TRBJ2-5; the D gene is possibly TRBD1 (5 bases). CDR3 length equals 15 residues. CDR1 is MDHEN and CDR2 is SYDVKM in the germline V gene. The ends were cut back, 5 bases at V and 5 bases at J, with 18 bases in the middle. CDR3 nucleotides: TGTGCCAGCAGTCCAAGACAGTTCCTGGGGGAGACCCAGTACTTC. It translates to CASSPRQFLGETQYF.

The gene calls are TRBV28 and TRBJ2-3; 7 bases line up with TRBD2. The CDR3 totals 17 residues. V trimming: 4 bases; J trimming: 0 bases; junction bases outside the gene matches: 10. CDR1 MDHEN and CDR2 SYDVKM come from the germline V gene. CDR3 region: CASSSSGRGRSTDTQYF. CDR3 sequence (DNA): TGTGCCAGCAGTTCCTCGGGGAGGGGCAGAAGCACAGATACGCAGTATTTT.

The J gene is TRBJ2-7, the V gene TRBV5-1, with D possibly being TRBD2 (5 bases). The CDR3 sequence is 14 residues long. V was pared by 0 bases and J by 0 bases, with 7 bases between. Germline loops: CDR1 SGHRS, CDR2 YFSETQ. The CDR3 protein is CASSLGLSSYEQYF. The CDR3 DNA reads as TGCGCCAGCAGCTTGGGACTATCCTCCTACGAGCAGTACTTC.

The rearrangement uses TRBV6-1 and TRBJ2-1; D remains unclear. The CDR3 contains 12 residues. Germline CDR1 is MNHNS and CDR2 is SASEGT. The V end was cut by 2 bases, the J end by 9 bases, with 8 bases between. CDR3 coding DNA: TGTGCCAGCAGTGAAAGTTTCGGTGAGCAGTTCTTC. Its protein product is CASSESFGEQFF.

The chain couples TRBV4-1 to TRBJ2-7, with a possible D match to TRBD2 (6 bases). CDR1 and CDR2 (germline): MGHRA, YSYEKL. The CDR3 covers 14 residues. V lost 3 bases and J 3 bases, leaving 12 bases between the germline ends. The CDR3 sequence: CASSQPGLYYEQYF. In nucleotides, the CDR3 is TGCGCCAGCAGCCAGCCGGGACTGTACTACGAGCAGTACTTC.

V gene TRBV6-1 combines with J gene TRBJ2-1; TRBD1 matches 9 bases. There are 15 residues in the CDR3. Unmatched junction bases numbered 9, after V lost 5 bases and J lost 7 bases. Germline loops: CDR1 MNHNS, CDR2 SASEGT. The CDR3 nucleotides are TGTGCCAGCAGTAAGCCGGGACAGGGAGGGAATGAGCAGTTCTTC. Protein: CASSKPGQGGNEQFF.

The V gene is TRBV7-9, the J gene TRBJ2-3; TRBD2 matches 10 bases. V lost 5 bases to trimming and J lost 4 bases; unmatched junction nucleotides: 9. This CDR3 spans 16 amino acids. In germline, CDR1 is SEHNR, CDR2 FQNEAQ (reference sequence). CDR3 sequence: CASSRPSGSFSDTQYF. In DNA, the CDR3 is TGTGCCAGCAGCCGTCCTAGCGGGAGTTTTTCAGATACGCAGTATTTT.

The chain's CDR3 is CASSVDRGYEQYF. In DNA form, the CDR3 reads TGTGCCAGCAGTGTTGACAGGGGTTACGAGCAGTACTTC. The V gene is TRBV6-4, the J gene TRBJ2-7; the match to TRBD1 covers 8 bases. Unmatched junction bases numbered 3, after V lost 4 bases and J lost 4 bases. Germline lookup yields CDR1 MRHNA and CDR2 SNTAGT. The CDR3 has 13 residues.

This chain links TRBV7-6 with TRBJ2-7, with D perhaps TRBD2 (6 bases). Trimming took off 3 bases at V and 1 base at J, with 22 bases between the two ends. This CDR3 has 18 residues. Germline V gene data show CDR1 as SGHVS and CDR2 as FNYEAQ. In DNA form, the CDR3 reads TGTGCCAGCAGCTTCGACCCCTCTATCGGGGGAGTATCCTACGAGCAGTACTTC. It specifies CASSFDPSIGGVSYEQYF. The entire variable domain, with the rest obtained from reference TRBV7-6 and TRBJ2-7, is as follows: GAGVSQSPRYKVTKRGQDVALRCDPISGHVSLYWYRQALGQGPEFLTYFNYEAQQDKSGLPNDRFSAERPEGSISTLTIQRTEQRDSAMYRCASSFDPSIGGVSYEQYFGPGTRLTVT.

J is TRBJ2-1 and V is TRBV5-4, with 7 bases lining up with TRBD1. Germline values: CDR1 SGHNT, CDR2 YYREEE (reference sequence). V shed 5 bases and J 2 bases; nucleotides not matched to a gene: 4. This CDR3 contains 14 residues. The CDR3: CASSFDRAYNEQFF. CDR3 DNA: TGTGCCAGCAGTTTTGACAGGGCCTACAATGAGCAGTTCTTC.

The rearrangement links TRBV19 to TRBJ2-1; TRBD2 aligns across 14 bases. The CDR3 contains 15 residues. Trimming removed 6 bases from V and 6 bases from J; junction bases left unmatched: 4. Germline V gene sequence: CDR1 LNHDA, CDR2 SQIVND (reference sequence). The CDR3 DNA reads TGTGCCAGTAGCCAGACTAGCGGGAGGGTCAATGAGCAGTTCTTC. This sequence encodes CASSQTSGRVNEQFF.

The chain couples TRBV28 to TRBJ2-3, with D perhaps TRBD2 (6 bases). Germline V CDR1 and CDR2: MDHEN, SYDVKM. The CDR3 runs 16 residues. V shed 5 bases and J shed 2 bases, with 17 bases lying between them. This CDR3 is CASSPPDYMDTDTQYF. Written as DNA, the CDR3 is TGTGCCAGCAGTCCCCCGGACTACATGGACACAGATACGCAGTATTTT.

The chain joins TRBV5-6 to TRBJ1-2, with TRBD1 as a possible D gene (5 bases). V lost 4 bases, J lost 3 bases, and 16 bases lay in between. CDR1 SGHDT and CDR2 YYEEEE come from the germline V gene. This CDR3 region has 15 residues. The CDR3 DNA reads TGTGCCAGCAGCCCACGTCTCTGGGGCTACTATGGCTACACCTTC. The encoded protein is CASSPRLWGYYGYTF. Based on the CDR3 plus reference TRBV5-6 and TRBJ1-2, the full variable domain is DAGVTQSPTHLIKTRGQQVTLRCSPKSGHDTVSWYQQALGQGPQFIFQYYEEEERQRGNFPDRFSGHQFPNYSSELNVNALLLGDSALYLCASSPRLWGYYGYTFGSGTRLTVV.

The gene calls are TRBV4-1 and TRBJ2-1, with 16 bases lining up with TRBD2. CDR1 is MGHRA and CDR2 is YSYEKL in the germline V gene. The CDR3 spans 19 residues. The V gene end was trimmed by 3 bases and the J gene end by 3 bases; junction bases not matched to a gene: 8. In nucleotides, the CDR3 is TGCGCCAGCAGCCATCCGGGACTAGCGGGAGGGCCTGTCTACAATGAGCAGTTCTTC. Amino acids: CASSHPGLAGGPVYNEQFF.

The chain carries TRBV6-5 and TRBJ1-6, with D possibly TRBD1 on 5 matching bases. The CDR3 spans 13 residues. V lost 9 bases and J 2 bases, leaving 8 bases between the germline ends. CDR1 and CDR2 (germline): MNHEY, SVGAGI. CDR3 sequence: CASTGAYNSPLHF. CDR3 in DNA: TGTGCCAGTACAGGTGCCTATAATTCACCCCTCCACTTT.

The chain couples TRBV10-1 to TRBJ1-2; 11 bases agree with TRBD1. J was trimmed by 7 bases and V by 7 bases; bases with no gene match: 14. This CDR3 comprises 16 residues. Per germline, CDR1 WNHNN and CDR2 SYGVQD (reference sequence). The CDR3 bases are TGCGCCAGCAATCCGGACAGGGGGCGCGATGTGGTTGGCTACACCTTC. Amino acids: CASNPDRGRDVVGYTF.

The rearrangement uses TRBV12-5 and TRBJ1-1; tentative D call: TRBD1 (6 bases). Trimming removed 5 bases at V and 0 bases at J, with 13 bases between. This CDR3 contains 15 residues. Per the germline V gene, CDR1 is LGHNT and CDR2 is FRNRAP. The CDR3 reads CASGRGTGLNTEAFF. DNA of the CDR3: TGTGCTAGTGGTAGGGGCACAGGGCTGAACACTGAAGCTTTCTTT.

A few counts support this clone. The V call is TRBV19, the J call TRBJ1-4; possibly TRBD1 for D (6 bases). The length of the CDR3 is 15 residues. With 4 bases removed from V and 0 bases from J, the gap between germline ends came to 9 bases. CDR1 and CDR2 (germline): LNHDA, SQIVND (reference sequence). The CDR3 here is CASSTRQATNEKLFF. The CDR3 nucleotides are TGTGCCAGTAGTACCCGACAGGCAACTAATGAAAAACTGTTTTTT.

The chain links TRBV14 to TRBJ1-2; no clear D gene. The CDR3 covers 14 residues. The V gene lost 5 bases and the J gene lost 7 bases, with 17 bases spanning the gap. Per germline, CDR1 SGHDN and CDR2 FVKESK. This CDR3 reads CASSARRSPGGYTF. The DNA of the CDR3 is TGTGCCAGCAGCGCCCGGAGAAGCCCGGGTGGCTACACCTTC. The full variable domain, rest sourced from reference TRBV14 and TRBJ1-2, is EAGVTQFPSHSVIEKGQTVTLRCDPISGHDNLYWYRRVMGKEIKFLLHFVKESKQDESGMPNNRFLAERTGGTYSTLKVQPAELEDSGVYFCASSARRSPGGYTFGSGTRLTVV.

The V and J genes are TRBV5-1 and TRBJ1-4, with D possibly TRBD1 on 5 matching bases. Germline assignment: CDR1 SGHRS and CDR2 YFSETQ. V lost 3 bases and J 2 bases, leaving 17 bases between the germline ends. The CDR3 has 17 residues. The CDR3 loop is CASSSQTRRGTNEKLFF. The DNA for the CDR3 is TGCGCCAGCAGCTCCCAGACGAGGCGGGGGACTAATGAAAAACTGTTTTTT.

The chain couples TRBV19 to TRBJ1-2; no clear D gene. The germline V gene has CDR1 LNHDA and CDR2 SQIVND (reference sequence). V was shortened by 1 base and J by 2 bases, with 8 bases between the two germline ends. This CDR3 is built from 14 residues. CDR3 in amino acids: CASSIGTGNYGYTF. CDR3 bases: TGTGCCAGTAGTATAGGGACGGGAAACTATGGCTACACCTTC.